One sample yielded the 2 T cell receptor beta chains listed below, sequenced in a study of T cells in Graves' hyperthyroidism and ophthalmopathy. Amplified TCR beta CDR3 regions came from RNA transcripts. HTBI primers were the set used in a first-round RT-PCR of the TCR CDR3. TCRdb reprocessed the multiplex PCR reads via MiXCR and lists one record per CDR3 protein. The sample includes 50,000 to 60,000 distinct CDR3 sequences, about half of them seen just once. Sequencing was carried out using blood. These receptors came from a woman between 45 and 60 years old with Graves' ophthalmopathy.

In the case of this clonotype: This may be a read error, as it is one base from a much larger clone. The rearrangement links TRBV7-8 to TRBJ2-3; D is possibly TRBD1 (7 bases). The germline gives CDR1 SGHVS, CDR2 FQNEAQ. This CDR3 is 17 amino acids long. CDR3 nucleotides: TGTGCCGGCAGCCGGAGGGGGCGAACCTCAGGCACAGATACGCAGTATTTT. Its protein product is CAGSRRGRTSGTDTQYF.

This chain uses TRBV7-3 with TRBJ2-1, with 7 bases matching TRBD2. The CDR3 is made up of 15 amino acids. Germline loops: CDR1 SGHTA, CDR2 FQGTGA. Trimming at V came to 11 bases and at J to 8 bases, leaving 18 bases not matched to a gene. CDR3 loop: CAGSPGGVGMHEQFF. The CDR3 coding sequence is TGTGCCGGTAGCCCGGGGGGTGTAGGGATGCATGAGCAGTTCTTC.